The 31 T cell receptor beta chains below all came from one sample that was sequenced in a study of cytotoxic CD8 clonotypes in ibrutinib-treated CLL. Sequencing was performed with immunoSEQ multiplex PCR; in TCRdb, only in-frame clones are kept and a portion is missing. The table has approximately 200,000 clones, around 70% seen once. Specimen: PBMCs, collected after 24 months of ibrutinib treatment. These receptors all come from a human donor with chronic lymphocytic leukemia.

This chain links TRBV20-1 with TRBJ1-2; D is unresolved. V lost 3 bases to trimming and J lost 1 base, with 3 bases between them. This CDR3 is built from 11 residues. Germline V CDR1 and CDR2: DFQATT, SNEGSKA (reference sequence). CDR3 in DNA: TGCAGTGCTAGCAGTAACTATGGCTACACCTTC. This sequence encodes CSASSNYGYTF.

V gene TRBV23-1 combines with J gene TRBJ2-7, with D perhaps TRBD1 or TRBD2 (7 bases each). TRBV23-1 counts as an open reading frame of uncertain function. The CDR3 sequence is 15 residues long. Trimming stripped 6 bases from V and 4 bases from J, with 19 bases between. Here the CDR3 DNA reads TGCGCCAGCAGATCATCCAGGGGGGGGCGGTACGAGCAGTACTTC. This gives the protein CASRSSRGGRYEQYF.

The chain joins TRBV18 to TRBJ1-3; possible D gene TRBD1, 6 bases. The CDR3 consists of 17 residues. Germline V lookup: CDR1 KGHSH, CDR2 LQKENI. V was shortened by 2 bases and J by 0 bases, with 14 bases between the two germline ends. CDR3 amino acids: CASSPRQVLSSGNTIYF. CDR3 nucleotide sequence: TGTGCCAGCTCACCAAGACAGGTACTGAGCTCTGGAAACACCATATATTTT. The variable domain in full, with the rest retrieved from reference TRBV18 and TRBJ1-3, is NAGVMQNPRHLVRRRGQEARLRCSPMKGHSHVYWYRQLPEEGLKFMVYLQKENIIDESGMPKERFSAEFPKEGPSILRIQQVVRGDSAAYFCASSPRQVLSSGNTIYFGEGSWLTVV.

The chain recombines TRBV7-9 with TRBJ1-1; the D gene is possibly TRBD1 (5 bases). V was trimmed by 5 bases and J by 4 bases, leaving 17 bases between them. Germline V gene data show CDR1 as SEHNR and CDR2 as FQNEAQ (reference sequence). The CDR3 runs to 15 residues. The DNA for the CDR3 is TGTGCCAGCAGCCCCCGGAAGGGGTTGGCCACTGAAGCTTTCTTT. Protein: CASSPRKGLATEAFF.

The chain combines TRBV12-5 with TRBJ1-1; no clear D gene. The CDR3 has 13 residues. The germline V and J ends were trimmed by 3 bases and 3 bases, with 8 bases remaining between them. The germline CDR1 and CDR2 sequences are LGHNT and FRNRAP. As DNA, the CDR3 is TGTGCTAGTGGTTTTTCTCCTGACACTGAAGCTTTCTTT. Translated: CASGFSPDTEAFF.

V is TRBV28 and J is TRBJ1-1; D unresolved. This CDR3 comprises 11 residues. Germline CDR1 is MDHEN and CDR2 is SYDVKM. The ends were cut back, 7 bases at V and 5 bases at J, with 8 bases in the middle. The CDR3 is CASKLSTEAFF. CDR3 DNA: TGTGCCAGCAAACTGTCTACTGAAGCTTTCTTT. Full variable domain (rest looked up from reference TRBV28 and TRBJ1-1): DVKVTQSSRYLVKRTGEKVFLECVQDMDHENMFWYRQDPGLGLRLIYFSYDVKMKEKGDIPEGYSVSREKKERFSLILESASTNQTSMYLCASKLSTEAFFGQGTRLTVV.

The chain carries TRBV29-1 and TRBJ2-7; 14 nucleotides agree with TRBD2. Unmatched junction bases numbered 5, after V lost 6 bases and J lost 4 bases. This CDR3 has 14 residues. Germline V lookup: CDR1 SQVTM, CDR2 ANQGSEA. The CDR3 protein is CSVKTSGREYEQYF. For the CDR3, the DNA is TGCAGCGTCAAGACTAGCGGGAGGGAATACGAGCAGTACTTC.

The genes are TRBV5-1 and TRBJ2-5, with 8 nucleotides matching TRBD1. Trimming cost V 1 base and J 1 base; bases outside gene matches: 6. Germline CDR1 reads SGHRS; CDR2 reads YFSETQ. The CDR3 loop spans 16 amino acids. CDR3 protein: CASSLMAGGSQETQYF. Written as DNA, the CDR3 is TGCGCCAGCAGCTTGATGGCAGGGGGCAGCCAAGAGACCCAGTACTTC. The full variable domain, with the rest looked up from reference TRBV5-1 and TRBJ2-5, is KAGVTQTPRYLIKTRGQQVTLSCSPISGHRSVSWYQQTPGQGLQFLFEYFSETQRNKGNFPGRFSGRQFSNSRSEMNVSTLELGDSALYLCASSLMAGGSQETQYFGPGTRLLVL.

CDR3 sequence: CASSTGLAGAEDTQYF. For the CDR3, the DNA is TGTGCCAGCAGTACGGGACTAGCGGGAGCTGAGGATACGCAGTATTTT. The V gene is TRBV7-2, the J gene TRBJ2-3, with 14 bases that match TRBD2. There are 16 residues in the CDR3. Per germline, CDR1 SGHTA and CDR2 FQGNSA. V was clipped by 6 bases and J by 6 bases; unmatched bases: 8.

This clone appeared once. The chain has TRBV7-6 and TRBJ2-1; TRBD2 aligns across 13 bases. There are 17 residues in the CDR3. The ends lost 5 bases at V and 10 bases at J; junction bases unmatched: 14. Per germline, CDR1 SGHVS and CDR2 FNYEAQ. Here the CDR3 DNA reads TGTGCCAGCAGCGTCGGGACTAGCGGGGCATTGATCTGGGAGCAGTTCTTC. Its translation is CASSVGTSGALIWEQFF.

The rearrangement joins TRBV27 to TRBJ1-3; D possibly corresponds to TRBD1 (6 bases). V lost 5 bases and J 0 bases, leaving 14 bases between the germline ends. Germline V gene data show CDR1 as MNHEY and CDR2 as SMNVEV (reference sequence). This CDR3 has 16 amino acids. The CDR3 DNA follows: TGTGCCAGCAGTCGGGTGGGGACAACCTCTGGAAACACCATATATTTT. Its protein is CASSRVGTTSGNTIYF.

The chain has TRBV7-2 and TRBJ2-3, with TRBD2 matching over 12 bases. Germline CDR1 reads SGHTA; CDR2 reads FQGNSA. Unmatched junction bases numbered 8, after V lost 2 bases and J lost 2 bases. The CDR3 is 18 amino acids. CDR3 DNA: TGTGCCAGCAGCTTAAAATATCTAGCGGGAGGGGCCACAGATACGCAGTATTTT. Translating gives CASSLKYLAGGATDTQYF.

The V gene is TRBV7-9, the J gene TRBJ2-7; 7 bases agree with TRBD1. The CDR3 spans 14 residues. In germline, CDR1 is SEHNR, CDR2 FQNEAQ (reference sequence). Trimming at V came to 5 bases and at J to 3 bases, leaving 7 bases not matched to a gene. Here the CDR3 DNA reads TGTGCCAGCAGCGCCACAGGGGACCGCTACGAGCAGTACTTC. Its protein is CASSATGDRYEQYF.

The rearrangement links TRBV4-2 to TRBJ2-7, with no clear D. The CDR3 consists of 13 residues. V was clipped by 5 bases and J by 3 bases, with 11 bases between them. CDR1 and CDR2 (germline): LGHNA, YNFKEQ. CDR3 residues: CASSSGPIYEQYF. The DNA for the CDR3 is TGTGCCAGCAGCTCCGGGCCTATCTACGAGCAGTACTTC.

This clone was counted between two and nine times. V and J are TRBV7-7 and TRBJ2-1; either TRBD1 or TRBD2 may fit D (5 bases each). V was pared by 5 bases and J by 7 bases, with 18 bases between. Per the germline V gene, CDR1 is SSHAT and CDR2 is FNYEAQ (reference sequence). CDR3 length: 15 amino acids. The DNA for the CDR3 is TGTGCCAGCAGCACCGGGACCCCGGGTGTGAATGAGCAGTTCTTC. Its protein product is CASSTGTPGVNEQFF.

This CDR3 reads CATSRENQAQYF. CDR3 DNA: TGTGCCACCAGCAGAGAAAACCAGGCGCAGTATTTT. The V gene is TRBV15, the J gene TRBJ2-3; no clear D. V lost 0 bases to trimming and J lost 10 bases, with 8 bases between them. The germline CDR1 and CDR2 sequences are LNHNV and YYDKDF (reference sequence). The CDR3 runs to 12 residues. The variable domain in full, with the rest retrieved from reference TRBV15 and TRBJ2-3, is DAMVIQNPRYQVTQFGKPVTLSCSQTLNHNVMYWYQQKSSQAPKLLFHYYDKDFNNEADTPDNFQSRRPNTSFCFLDIRSPGLGDTAMYLCATSRENQAQYFGPGTRLTVL.

The chain links TRBV9 to TRBJ2-3; possibly TRBD2 for D (6 bases). CDR1 SGDLS and CDR2 YYNGEE come from the germline V gene. Between the trimmed V and J ends, which lost 4 bases and 4 bases, there was a span of 13 bases. CDR3 length: 14 residues. CDR3 sequence reads: CASSRTGVPDTQYF. In nucleotides, the CDR3 is TGTGCCAGCAGCCGCACGGGGGTCCCAGATACGCAGTATTTT.

The rearrangement uses TRBV5-1 and TRBJ1-4; no reliable D call. CDR1 and CDR2 from the germline V gene are SGHRS and YFSETQ. Trimming pared 1 base from V and 0 bases from J, leaving 10 bases between. The CDR3 consists of 16 residues. The CDR3 loop is CASSLMWTTTNEKLFF. The CDR3 bases are TGCGCCAGCAGCTTGATGTGGACTACAACTAATGAAAAACTGTTTTTT.

This clone appeared a few times. The chain has TRBV7-2 and TRBJ1-4, with a possible D match to TRBD1 (6 bases). CDR1 and CDR2 from the germline V gene are SGHTA and FQGNSA. The CDR3 is 14 residues long. V was shortened by 3 bases and J by 7 bases, with 12 bases between the two germline ends. The CDR3 region has the DNA TGTGCCAGCAGCTTGGGGGGGCATGGTGAAAAACTGTTTTTT. This translates into CASSLGGHGEKLFF.

The CDR3 region is CASSQDGWIYEQYF. In DNA, the CDR3 is TGCGCCAGCAGCCAAGATGGGTGGATCTACGAGCAGTACTTC. The V gene is TRBV4-1, the J gene TRBJ2-7; D gene ambiguous. Trimming took 0 bases from V and 3 from J, leaving 9 bases between them. The V gene's germline CDR1 is MGHRA and CDR2 YSYEKL. This CDR3 is built from 14 residues.

The V gene is TRBV2, the J gene TRBJ2-5, with D uncertain. Germline values: CDR1 SNHLY, CDR2 FYNNEI. This CDR3 has 14 amino acids. V lost 1 base, J lost 5 bases, and 11 bases lay in between. The CDR3 DNA reads as TGTGCCAGCAGTGAAGGCGGTAGTTTGGAGACCCAGTACTTC. Translated: CASSEGGSLETQYF.

This clone appeared a few times. The chain combines TRBV25-1 with TRBJ1-1; D may be TRBD1 (5 bases). The CDR3 totals 11 residues. CDR1 is MGHDK, CDR2 SYGVNS, per germline. Trimming stripped 3 bases from V and 10 bases from J, with 9 bases between. This CDR3 is CASSDGGGAFF. The DNA of the CDR3 is TGTGCCAGCAGTGATGGTGGGGGAGCTTTCTTT.

The rearrangement links TRBV7-8 to TRBJ2-7; D gene unclear. V dropped 0 bases and J dropped 6 bases, with 9 bases sitting between them. CDR1 SGHVS and CDR2 FQNEAQ come from the germline V gene. The CDR3 spans 13 residues. The chain's CDR3 is CASSLAGGGEQYF. CDR3 nucleotide sequence: TGTGCCAGCAGCTTAGCCGGTGGCGGCGAGCAGTACTTC.

The chain has TRBV5-1 and TRBJ2-7; TRBD2 agrees at 7 bases. This CDR3 is 14 amino acids long. Germline CDR1 reads SGHRS; CDR2 reads YFSETQ. The V segment lost 0 bases and the J segment 2 bases; nucleotides outside the gene matches: 2. This chain's CDR3 is CASSLGTSAYEQYF. CDR3 in DNA: TGCGCCAGCAGCTTGGGGACTAGTGCCTACGAGCAGTACTTC.

The rearrangement uses TRBV7-2 and TRBJ2-7, with unresolved D. The germline V and J ends were trimmed by 2 bases and 0 bases, with 11 bases remaining between them. The CDR3 spans 15 residues. In germline, CDR1 is SGHTA, CDR2 FQGNSA. The CDR3 spells CASSLQQSSSYEQYF. The CDR3 DNA sequence: TGTGCCAGCAGCTTACAGCAGTCTAGCTCCTACGAGCAGTACTTC.

The gene calls are TRBV6-1 and TRBJ1-1; D gene unclear. Trimming removed 3 bases from V and 1 base from J, with 9 bases in between. This CDR3 region has 14 residues. The V gene's germline CDR1 is MNHNS and CDR2 SASEGT. CDR3 in DNA: TGTGCCAGCAGTGAGCCGGGCAGGAACACTGAAGCTTTCTTT. This encodes CASSEPGRNTEAFF.

This sequence joins TRBV6-1 and TRBJ2-1; 10 bases are shared with TRBD2. Germline CDR1 and CDR2: MNHNS and SASEGT. With V trimmed by 2 bases and J by 6 bases, 4 bases remained unmatched. The CDR3 loop spans 15 amino acids. CDR3 amino acids: CASSEKLAGSNEQFF. CDR3 sequence (DNA): TGTGCCAGCAGTGAAAAACTAGCGGGATCCAATGAGCAGTTCTTC.

This clone turned up a few times. The chain has TRBV11-2 and TRBJ2-1; D might be TRBD1 (5 bases). V lost 7 bases and J lost 3, with 19 bases in between. Germline V lookup: CDR1 SGHAT, CDR2 FQNNGV. This CDR3 spans 16 amino acids. The CDR3 region is CASTTPGKLLYNEQFF. For the CDR3, the DNA is TGTGCCAGCACCACCCCAGGGAAATTACTCTACAATGAGCAGTTCTTC. The variable domain in full, completed from reference TRBV11-2 and TRBJ2-1, reads EAGVAQSPRYKIIEKRQSVAFWCNPISGHATLYWYQQILGQGPKLLIQFQNNGVVDDSQLPKDRFSAERLKGVDSTLKIQPAKLEDSAVYLCASTTPGKLLYNEQFFGPGTRLTVL.

This clone has a single count. This chain joins TRBV5-1 and TRBJ2-2; D perhaps matches TRBD2 (6 bases). Germline lookup yields CDR1 SGHRS and CDR2 YFSETQ. The CDR3 is 15 amino acids. The germline V and J ends were trimmed by 9 bases and 0 bases, with 15 bases remaining between them. Here the CDR3 DNA reads TGCGCCACCGGTCGTGGGGACTCGAACACCGGGGAGCTGTTTTTT. This gives the protein CATGRGDSNTGELFF.

The genes are TRBV6-6 and TRBJ1-5, with a weak D call TRBD1 (5 bases). The V and J ends lost 5 bases and 0 bases respectively, with 11 bases between them. Germline CDR1 and CDR2: MNHNY and SVGAGI (reference sequence). CDR3 size: 15 residues. The DNA of the CDR3 is TGTGCCAGCAGTCGAGACAGAAGTAGCAATCAGCCCCAGCATTTT. Encoded protein: CASSRDRSSNQPQHF.

This chain connects TRBV2 to TRBJ1-2; the D is unclear. Germline V lookup: CDR1 SNHLY, CDR2 FYNNEI. With 8 bases removed from V and 6 bases from J, the gap between germline ends came to 10 bases. The CDR3 consists of 11 residues. CDR3 nucleotide sequence: TGTGCCAGCGCTTTGCGCGATGGCTACACCTTC. The encoded protein is CASALRDGYTF.